What follows are 13 T cell receptor beta chains derived from one specimen sequenced in a study of cytomegalovirus exposure and HLA in healthy donors. PCR amplification relied on 60 Vbeta primers (plus 13 Jbeta primers). TCRdb keeps only in-frame clones here, not all; method: immunoSEQ multiplex PCR. Of 120,000 to 150,000 clones listed, 73% are singletons. Material: PBMCs. These TCRs come from a human donor in good health.

J is TRBJ2-2 and V is TRBV27; 7 bases align to TRBD1. V gave up 6 bases and J gave up 3 bases; unmatched junction bases: 7. From germline, CDR1 is MNHEY and CDR2 SMNVEV (reference sequence). The CDR3 has 15 amino acids. CDR3 loop: CASSPGTVYTGELFF. CDR3 in DNA: TGTGCCAGCAGCCCCGGGACAGTTTACACCGGGGAGCTGTTTTTT.

The gene calls are TRBV5-5 and TRBJ1-6; D is perhaps TRBD1 (6 bases). The CDR3 is 12 amino acids. From germline, CDR1 is SGHKS and CDR2 YYEKEE (reference sequence). Trimming removed 2 bases from V and 10 bases from J, with 7 bases in between. The CDR3 loop reads CASSFQGSPLHF. CDR3 DNA: TGTGCCAGCAGCTTTCAGGGGTCACCCCTCCACTTT.

A single count supports this clone. The V gene is TRBV28, the J gene TRBJ2-5; 9 positions agree with TRBD1. Germline V gene lookup returns CDR1 MDHEN and CDR2 SYDVKM. This CDR3 is built from 16 residues. The junction had 10 bases not matched to a gene; V was cut back by 6 bases and J by 2 bases. Here the CDR3 DNA reads TGTGCCAGCAGACTGGACAGGGGTTTTGGGCAAGAGACCCAGTACTTC. It is translated as CASRLDRGFGQETQYF.

This chain joins TRBV7-9 and TRBJ1-3, with D unclear. CDR1 and CDR2 from the germline V gene are SEHNR and FQNEAQ (reference sequence). The CDR3 has 14 amino acids. The germline V and J ends were trimmed by 5 bases and 4 bases, with 12 bases remaining between them. CDR3 nucleotide sequence: TGTGCCAGCAGCGCCGGAGGAACGGGAAACACCATATATTTT. It is translated as CASSAGGTGNTIYF.

This clone was picked up one time. The chain is built from TRBV27 and TRBJ2-7, with a weak D call TRBD1 (6 bases). The CDR3 has 14 amino acids. Germline loops: CDR1 MNHEY, CDR2 SMNVEV (reference sequence). Trimming cost V 5 bases and J 4 bases, with 15 bases left between them. The CDR3 DNA is TGTGCCAGCAGTAATCTCCCAGGGGTGTACGAGCAGTACTTC. Its protein product is CASSNLPGVYEQYF.

This clone has only a few counts. The chain combines TRBV6-5 with TRBJ1-4; tentatively, D is TRBD1 (6 bases). The ends were cut back, 0 bases at V and 8 bases at J, with 10 bases in the middle. Germline V lookup: CDR1 MNHEY, CDR2 SVGAGI. The CDR3 is made up of 14 amino acids. CDR3 protein: CASSYSFQGEKLFF. In DNA, the CDR3 is TGTGCCAGCAGTTACTCGTTCCAGGGGGAAAAACTGTTTTTT.

In DNA form, the CDR3 reads TGTGCCAGTAGTACTGCGGCGGTAGAGACCCAGTACTTC. It yields the protein CASSTAAVETQYF. V gene TRBV19 combines with J gene TRBJ2-5, with no clear D. CDR1 is LNHDA, CDR2 SQIVND, per germline (reference sequence). V was shortened by 4 bases and J by 4 bases, with 10 bases between the two germline ends. CDR3 length: 13 amino acids.

Concerning this clone itself: At one of its ends the junction is not consistent with the germline gene, which may arise from a read error. CDR3 protein: CSSSIGLGGETQYF. The CDR3 coding sequence is TGTTCCAGCAGTATTGGACTAGGGGGGGAGACCCAGTACTTC. This chain links TRBV7-9 with TRBJ2-5; weak D call: TRBD2 (7 bases). This CDR3 contains 14 residues. Germline V CDR1 and CDR2: SEHNR, FQNEAQ (reference sequence). The full variable domain, with the rest looked up from reference TRBV7-9 and TRBJ2-5, is DTGVSQNPRHKITKRGQNVTFRCDPISEHNRLYWYRQTLGQGPEFLTYFQNEAQLEKSRLLSDRFSAERPKGSFSTLEIQRTEQGDSAMYLCSSSIGLGGETQYFGPGTRLLVL.

V usage is TRBV5-1 and J usage is TRBJ2-5, with 7 bases aligning to TRBD2. The CDR3 runs 13 residues. V shed 4 bases, J shed 4 bases, and the junction held 4 bases outside the gene matches. Per the germline V gene, CDR1 is SGHRS and CDR2 is YFSETQ. The CDR3 DNA reads TGCGCCAGCAGCCCGATAGCGGGAGAGACCCAGTACTTC. It encodes CASSPIAGETQYF.

In this sample, this clone turned up once. The rearrangement uses TRBV21-1 and TRBJ2-2; TRBD1 reflects the table's D call only, with no check against the DNA. TRBV21-1 is classified as a pseudogene. This CDR3 comprises 12 residues. CDR3 in DNA: TGTTCCGGACAGGGAGGAACCGGGGAGCTGTTTTTT. Encoded protein: CSGQGGTGELFF.

The V call is TRBV6-5, the J call TRBJ1-2; D ambiguous. Trimming cost V 2 bases and J 2 bases, with 6 bases left between them. Germline CDR1 and CDR2: MNHEY and SVGAGI. The CDR3 is 13 residues long. The CDR3 DNA is TGTGCCAGCAGTTACAACCAGAACTATGGCTACACCTTC. Protein product: CASSYNQNYGYTF.

The chain links TRBV27 to TRBJ2-5; 10 bases agree with TRBD2. CDR1 and CDR2 (germline): MNHEY, SMNVEV (reference sequence). V dropped 6 bases and J dropped 5; count of bases not matched to a gene: 9. There are 15 residues in the CDR3. The CDR3 loop is CASSTPGLATETQYF. CDR3 DNA sequence: TGTGCCAGCAGCACACCGGGACTAGCGACCGAGACCCAGTACTTC.

The chain recombines TRBV5-5 with TRBJ1-2, with 7 bases matching TRBD1. The CDR3 loop spans 15 amino acids. The germline V gene has CDR1 SGHKS and CDR2 YYEKEE (reference sequence). J lost 0 bases, V lost 0 bases, and 2 bases had no gene match. CDR3 protein: CASSLEGQANYGYTF. DNA for the CDR3: TGTGCCAGCAGCTTGGAAGGACAGGCTAACTATGGCTACACCTTC.